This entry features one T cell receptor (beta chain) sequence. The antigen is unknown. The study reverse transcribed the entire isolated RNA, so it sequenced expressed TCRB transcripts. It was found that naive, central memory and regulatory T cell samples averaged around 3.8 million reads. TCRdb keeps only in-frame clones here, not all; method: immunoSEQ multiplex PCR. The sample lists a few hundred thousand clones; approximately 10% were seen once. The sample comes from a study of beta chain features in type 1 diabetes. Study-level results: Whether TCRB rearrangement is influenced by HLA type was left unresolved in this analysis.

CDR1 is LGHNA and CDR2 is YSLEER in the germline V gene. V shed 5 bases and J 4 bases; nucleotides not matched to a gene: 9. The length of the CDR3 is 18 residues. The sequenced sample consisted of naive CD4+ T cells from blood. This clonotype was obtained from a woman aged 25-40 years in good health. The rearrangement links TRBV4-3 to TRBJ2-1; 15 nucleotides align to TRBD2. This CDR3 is CASSKAGLAGGGYNEQFF. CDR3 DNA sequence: TGCGCCAGCAGCAAAGCCGGACTAGCGGGAGGGGGTTACAATGAGCAGTTCTTC.